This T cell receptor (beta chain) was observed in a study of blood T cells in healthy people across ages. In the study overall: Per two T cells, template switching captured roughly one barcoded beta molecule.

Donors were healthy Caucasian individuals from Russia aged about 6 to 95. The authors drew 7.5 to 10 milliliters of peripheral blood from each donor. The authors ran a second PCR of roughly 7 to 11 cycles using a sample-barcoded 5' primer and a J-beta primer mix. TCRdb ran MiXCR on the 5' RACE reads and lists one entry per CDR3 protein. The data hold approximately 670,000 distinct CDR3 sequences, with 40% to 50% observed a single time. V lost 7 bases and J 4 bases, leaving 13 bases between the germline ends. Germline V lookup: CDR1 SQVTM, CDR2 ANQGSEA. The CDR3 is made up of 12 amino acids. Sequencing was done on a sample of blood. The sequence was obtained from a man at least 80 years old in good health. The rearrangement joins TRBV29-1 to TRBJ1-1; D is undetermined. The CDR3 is CSAGRTLTEAFF. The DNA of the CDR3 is TGCAGCGCCGGGCGGACCCTCACTGAAGCTTTCTTT.